The 31 T cell receptor beta chains reported below all come from one sample, sequenced in a study of PD-1 blockade in classical Hodgkin lymphoma. TCRdb keeps only in-frame clones here, not all; method: immunoSEQ multiplex PCR. Of about 22,000 clones in the sample, around 94% are singletons; the top ten hold roughly 6%. Time point denoted: newly diagnosed, previously untreated cHL patient sample. Source material: peripheral blood mononuclear cells (PBMCs). The source is a human donor with classical Hodgkin lymphoma.

The genes are TRBV6-5 and TRBJ1-1; D is undetermined. V was clipped by 3 bases and J by 4 bases, with 12 bases between them. The germline CDR1 and CDR2 sequences are MNHEY and SVGAGI. The length of the CDR3 is 14 residues. In DNA form, the CDR3 reads TGTGCCAGCAGTTATTCTGTGGGGAGCACTGAAGCTTTCTTT. Translating gives CASSYSVGSTEAFF.

This clone is a singleton in its sample. The chain links TRBV18 to TRBJ2-5; possibly TRBD1 for D (5 bases). The V end was cut by 0 bases, the J end by 4 bases, with 12 bases between. In germline, CDR1 is KGHSH, CDR2 LQKENI. This CDR3 is 15 amino acids long. CDR3 loop: CASSPPLQEGETQYF. CDR3 sequence (DNA): TGTGCCAGCTCACCACCGTTACAGGAAGGAGAGACCCAGTACTTC.

The V gene is TRBV5-4, the J gene TRBJ2-2; 9 bases line up with TRBD1. Trimming at V came to 4 bases and at J to 2 bases, leaving 6 bases not matched to a gene. Germline CDR1 reads SGHNT; CDR2 reads YYREEE (reference sequence). The CDR3 runs to 16 residues. Here the CDR3 reads CASSRDRAENTGELFF. CDR3 in DNA: TGTGCCAGCAGCCGGGACAGGGCTGAAAACACCGGGGAGCTGTTTTTT.

The chain has TRBV27 and TRBJ2-7; no clear D. CDR1 and CDR2 (germline): MNHEY, SMNVEV (reference sequence). The V end lost 9 bases, the J end lost 6 bases, and 21 bases lay between the germline ends. The CDR3 totals 14 residues. The CDR3: CASSFAVRFPEQYF. As DNA, the CDR3 is TGTGCCAGTAGCTTCGCGGTTCGTTTCCCCGAGCAGTACTTC.

V is TRBV6-6 and J is TRBJ1-5, with D possibly matching TRBD1 (5 bases). V was cut by 4 bases and J by 0 bases, with 13 bases left in between. The CDR3 spans 16 residues. CDR1 and CDR2 (germline): MNHNY, SVGAGI (reference sequence). This CDR3 reads CASSSRTQYSNQPQHF. The CDR3 DNA reads as TGTGCCAGCAGTTCCCGGACACAATATAGCAATCAGCCCCAGCATTTT.

The chain carries TRBV2 and TRBJ1-6; maybe TRBD1 (6 bases). The CDR3 loop spans 16 amino acids. The V end was cut by 6 bases, the J end by 9 bases, with 21 bases between. Germline values: CDR1 SNHLY, CDR2 FYNNEI. The CDR3 protein is CASRRETGTRGSPLHF. CDR3 coding DNA: TGTGCCAGCAGGAGGGAGACCGGGACAAGAGGTTCACCCCTCCACTTT.

The rearrangement uses TRBV29-1 and TRBJ2-5; 7 nucleotides line up with TRBD1. The trim removed 7 bases at V and 2 bases at J, leaving 10 bases unmatched. CDR1 and CDR2 from the germline V gene are SQVTM and ANQGSEA. The CDR3 spans 14 residues. The chain's CDR3 is CSGYTTGAQETQYF. The DNA for the CDR3 is TGCAGCGGTTACACTACAGGGGCTCAAGAGACCCAGTACTTC.

This chain uses TRBV5-4 with TRBJ1-6, with 8 bases lining up with TRBD1. J lost 7 bases, V lost 4 bases, and 7 bases had no gene match. The CDR3 is 15 residues long. Germline V CDR1 and CDR2: SGHNT, YYREEE (reference sequence). CDR3 sequence (DNA): TGTGCCAGCAGCGTACCGGACAGGGAGAATTCACCCCTCCACTTT. Translated: CASSVPDRENSPLHF.

This chain connects TRBV19 to TRBJ1-2; D possibly corresponds to TRBD1 (5 bases). V was pared by 0 bases and J by 3 bases, with 8 bases between. Germline CDR1 LNHDA, CDR2 SQIVND (reference sequence). CDR3 length: 14 amino acids. The CDR3 here is CASSIDRVYYGYTF. The CDR3 region has the DNA TGTGCCAGTAGTATAGACAGGGTTTACTATGGCTACACCTTC.

J is TRBJ2-7 and V is TRBV29-1; maybe TRBD1 (6 bases). Per the germline V gene, CDR1 is SQVTM and CDR2 is ANQGSEA. This CDR3 comprises 11 residues. V was clipped by 6 bases and J by 11 bases, with 17 bases between them. The CDR3, as DNA: TGCAGCGTCCAACTCGGACAGTCAAAGTACTTC. The encoded protein is CSVQLGQSKYF.

The chain combines TRBV18 with TRBJ1-5; D remains unclear. Germline assignment: CDR1 KGHSH and CDR2 LQKENI. The CDR3 runs 14 residues. V was shortened by 2 bases and J by 6 bases, with 11 bases between the two germline ends. The CDR3 DNA sequence: TGTGCCAGCTCACCATGGGGTGAGGCTCAGCCCCAGCATTTT. This codes for CASSPWGEAQPQHF.

In its sample, this clone was seen once. The CDR3 protein is CAILGQGEVYYEQYF. The CDR3 nucleotides are TGTGCCATCCTAGGCCAGGGGGAGGTTTACTACGAGCAGTACTTC. The chain links TRBV28 to TRBJ2-7; maybe TRBD1 (7 bases). This CDR3 region has 15 residues. Germline V lookup: CDR1 MDHEN, CDR2 SYDVKM. The V and J ends lost 10 bases and 3 bases respectively, with 22 bases between them. The full variable domain, its missing parts supplied by reference TRBV28 and TRBJ2-7, is DVKVTQSSRYLVKRTGEKVFLECVQDMDHENMFWYRQDPGLGLRLIYFSYDVKMKEKGDIPEGYSVSREKKERFSLILESASTNQTSMYLCAILGQGEVYYEQYFGPGTRLTVT.

The V and J genes are TRBV5-1 and TRBJ2-3; 12 bases are a match to TRBD2. Germline values: CDR1 SGHRS, CDR2 YFSETQ. This CDR3 is 17 amino acids long. With 1 base clipped from V and 4 bases from J, the junction kept 7 bases outside the gene matches. CDR3 loop: CASSLQSSGGVADTQYF. The CDR3 bases are TGCGCCAGCAGCTTGCAGTCTAGCGGGGGGGTAGCAGATACGCAGTATTTT. Complete variable domain (other parts from reference TRBV5-1 and TRBJ2-3): KAGVTQTPRYLIKTRGQQVTLSCSPISGHRSVSWYQQTPGQGLQFLFEYFSETQRNKGNFPGRFSGRQFSNSRSEMNVSTLELGDSALYLCASSLQSSGGVADTQYFGPGTRLTVL.

The J gene is TRBJ2-7, the V gene TRBV6-6; 9 bases are a match to TRBD2. The CDR3 has 15 residues. Germline CDR1 MNHNY, CDR2 SVGAGI (reference sequence). The trim removed 4 bases at V and 1 base at J, leaving 5 bases unmatched. The CDR3 bases are TGTGCCAGCAGTTGGCGTCTAGCGGGGTCCTACGAGCAGTACTTC. Its translation is CASSWRLAGSYEQYF.

This chain connects TRBV19 to TRBJ1-2, with D perhaps TRBD1 (5 bases). Trimming shortened V by 5 bases and J by 7 bases, and 20 bases separated the two germline ends. CDR1 LNHDA and CDR2 SQIVND come from the germline V gene (reference sequence). This CDR3 region has 15 residues. This chain's CDR3 is CASSSTSAGRGGYTF. CDR3 bases: TGTGCCAGTAGTTCTACCTCGGCGGGACGTGGTGGCTACACCTTC.

This sequence joins TRBV2 and TRBJ2-3; 7 nucleotides agree with TRBD2. The CDR3 is 15 residues long. The V gene's germline CDR1 is SNHLY and CDR2 FYNNEI. Trimming took 1 base from V and 3 from J; bases not matched to a gene: 4. The CDR3 bases are TGTGCCAGCAGTGAAGGTCTAGCGGAAACAGATACGCAGTATTTT. Residues: CASSEGLAETDTQYF. Full variable domain (outside the CDR3, taken from reference TRBV2 and TRBJ2-3): EPEVTQTPSHQVTQMGQEVILRCVPISNHLYFYWYRQILGQKVEFLVSFYNNEISEKSEIFDDQFSVERPDGSNFTLKIRSTKLEDSAMYFCASSEGLAETDTQYFGPGTRLTVL.

Only a few counts were recorded for this clone. V gene TRBV19 combines with J gene TRBJ1-3, with 8 bases lining up with TRBD1. The ends lost 3 bases at V and 1 base at J; junction bases unmatched: 2. The CDR3 length is 15 residues. Germline V gene sequence: CDR1 LNHDA, CDR2 SQIVND (reference sequence). This chain's CDR3 is CASSIDRGSGNTIYF. In nucleotides, the CDR3 is TGTGCCAGTAGTATTGACAGGGGATCTGGAAACACCATATATTTT.

This clone has just one count. V usage is TRBV6-6 and J usage is TRBJ2-3; possible D gene TRBD2, 5 bases. Germline CDR1 MNHNY, CDR2 SVGAGI (reference sequence). Trimming removed 2 bases at V and 5 bases at J, with 17 bases between. This CDR3 is built from 16 residues. The CDR3 region is CASSYGPTGRGDTQYF. CDR3 DNA: TGTGCCAGCAGTTACGGCCCTACGGGGAGAGGAGATACGCAGTATTTT.

J is TRBJ2-5 and V is TRBV9; 8 bases align to TRBD2. The germline CDR1 and CDR2 sequences are SGDLS and YYNGEE. Losses at the gene ends were 2 bases for V and 2 bases for J; bases not matched to a gene: 5. The CDR3 is 15 residues long. The CDR3, as DNA: TGTGCCAGCAGCGTGGGCGGGGGGCCACAAGAGACCCAGTACTTC. Translating it yields CASSVGGGPQETQYF.

This chain connects TRBV11-2 to TRBJ1-2; 8 nucleotides align to TRBD1. The CDR3 totals 12 residues. Trimming cost V 11 bases and J 7 bases; bases outside gene matches: 9. Germline V CDR1 and CDR2: SGHAT, FQNNGV. For the CDR3, the DNA is TGTGCCGGTGGACAGGGTGAGGCTGGCTACACCTTC. It yields the protein CAGGQGEAGYTF.

The V gene is TRBV5-1, the J gene TRBJ2-1; 15 bases map to TRBD2. V dropped 5 bases and J dropped 8; count of bases not matched to a gene: 8. Germline CDR1 and CDR2: SGHRS and YFSETQ. The CDR3 runs 16 residues. CDR3 amino acids: CASSPRTSGGAYEQFF. The CDR3 nucleotides read TGCGCCAGCAGTCCGAGGACTAGCGGGGGGGCCTATGAGCAGTTCTTC.

This clone showed up just once. This sequence joins TRBV4-1 and TRBJ2-7, with a weak D call TRBD2 (5 bases). Trimming took 0 bases from V and 9 from J, leaving 12 bases between them. The CDR3 covers 13 residues. From germline, CDR1 is MGHRA and CDR2 YSYEKL. In nucleotides, the CDR3 is TGCGCCAGCAGCCAAGATCCCCTAGCCTCGCAGTACTTC. As protein: CASSQDPLASQYF.

The chain recombines TRBV19 with TRBJ1-2; possibly TRBD1 for D (6 bases). The CDR3 has 17 residues. Germline-derived CDR1 and CDR2 are LNHDA and SQIVND (reference sequence). Trimming left V 2 bases short and J 0 bases short, with 16 bases between. The CDR3 DNA reads TGTGCCAGTAGTATATCCGGACAGACCTTCGCTAACTATGGCTACACCTTC. The encoded protein is CASSISGQTFANYGYTF.

Concerning this clone itself: The junction does not match germline at one end; this may be a read error. The chain combines TRBV7-2 with TRBJ2-7; TRBD2 agrees at 11 bases. There are 15 residues in the CDR3. Germline V gene data show CDR1 as SGHTA and CDR2 as FQGNSA. DNA of the CDR3: TGTGCCAGCAGCCTAGCGGGGGGCTCTTCCTACGAGCAGTACTTC. As protein: CASSLAGGSSYEQYF.

The chain couples TRBV4-1 to TRBJ1-4; TRBD1 matches at 7 bases. Trimming removed 4 bases from V and 0 bases from J; junction bases left unmatched: 11. The CDR3 consists of 18 residues. CDR1 is MGHRA and CDR2 is YSYEKL in the germline V gene. In nucleotides, the CDR3 is TGCGCCAGCAGCCGCATCAGGGGACAGAAATCAACTAATGAAAAACTGTTTTTT. As protein: CASSRIRGQKSTNEKLFF.

This chain uses TRBV7-2 with TRBJ2-2, with 12 positions matching TRBD2. Per the germline V gene, CDR1 is SGHTA and CDR2 is FQGNSA. V trimming: 5 bases; J trimming: 7 bases; junction bases outside the gene matches: 14. The length of the CDR3 is 18 residues. The CDR3 nucleotides are TGTGCCAGCAGCCCCGGAGTGGCTAGCGGGGGGGCCCTCGGGGAGCTGTTTTTT. Translated, it gives CASSPGVASGGALGELFF. Full variable domain (remainder filled in from reference TRBV7-2 and TRBJ2-2): GAGVSQSPSNKVTEKGKDVELRCDPISGHTALYWYRQSLGQGLEFLIYFQGNSAPDKSGLPSDRFSAERTGGSVSTLTIQRTQQEDSAVYLCASSPGVASGGALGELFFGEGSRLTVL.

The chain's CDR3 is CAKCGTGRYGYTF. The DNA for the CDR3 is TGTGCCAAGTGCGGGACAGGTCGGTATGGCTACACCTTC. This chain joins TRBV21-1 and TRBJ1-2; TRBD1, the table's D call, was not compared with the DNA. TRBV21-1 is marked as a pseudogene. This CDR3 comprises 13 residues.

A remark on this clone: An end of the junction does not agree with germline; a read error may underlie this. The chain recombines TRBV6-1 with TRBJ1-3; D might be TRBD1 (6 bases). The CDR3 is 14 amino acids. Germline loops: CDR1 MNHNS, CDR2 SASEGT. The CDR3 reads CASSEGGYGNTIYF. The CDR3 DNA follows: TGTGCCAGCAGCGAAGGGGGGTATGGAAACACCATATATTTT.

J is TRBJ1-2 and V is TRBV9; D gene ambiguous. Trimming pared 3 bases from V and 1 base from J, leaving 10 bases between. This CDR3 region has 14 residues. Germline V gives CDR1 SGDLS, CDR2 YYNGEE. The CDR3: CASSGRGLNYGYTF. Written as DNA, the CDR3 is TGTGCCAGCAGCGGTCGCGGCCTTAACTATGGCTACACCTTC.

A few counts support this clone. This chain connects TRBV6-5 to TRBJ2-2; D call uncertain. V lost 0 bases and J 8 bases, leaving 10 bases between the germline ends. Germline CDR1 is MNHEY and CDR2 is SVGAGI. The length of the CDR3 is 14 residues. The CDR3 region has the DNA TGTGCCAGCAGTTACTCCGTGGAAAGGGGGGAGCTGTTTTTT. Its protein product is CASSYSVERGELFF.

The V call is TRBV2, the J call TRBJ1-5, with D uncertain. CDR3 length equals 16 residues. V lost 3 bases and J lost 6, with 18 bases in between. The germline V gene encodes CDR1 SNHLY and CDR2 FYNNEI. CDR3 amino acids: CASSDGLSGSGQPQHF. CDR3 in DNA: TGTGCCAGCAGTGATGGTCTTTCGGGGTCCGGTCAGCCCCAGCATTTT.